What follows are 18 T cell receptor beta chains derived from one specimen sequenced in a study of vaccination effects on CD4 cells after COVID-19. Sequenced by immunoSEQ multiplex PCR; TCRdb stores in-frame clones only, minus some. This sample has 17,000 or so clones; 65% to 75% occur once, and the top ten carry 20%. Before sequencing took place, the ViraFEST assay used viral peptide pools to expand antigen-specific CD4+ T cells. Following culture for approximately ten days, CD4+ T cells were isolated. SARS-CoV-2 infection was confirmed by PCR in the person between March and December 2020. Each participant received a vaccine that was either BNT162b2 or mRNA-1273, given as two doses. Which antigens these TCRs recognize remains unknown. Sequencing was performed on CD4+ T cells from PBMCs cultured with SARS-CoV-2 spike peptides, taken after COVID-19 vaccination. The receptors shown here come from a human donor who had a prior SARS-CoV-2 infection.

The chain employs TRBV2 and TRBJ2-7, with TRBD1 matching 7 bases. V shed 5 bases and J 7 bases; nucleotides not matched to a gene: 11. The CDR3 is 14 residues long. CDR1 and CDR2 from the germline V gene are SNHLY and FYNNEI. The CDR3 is CASSTSRQGWEQYF. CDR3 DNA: TGTGCCAGCAGTACTTCCCGACAGGGTTGGGAGCAGTACTTC.

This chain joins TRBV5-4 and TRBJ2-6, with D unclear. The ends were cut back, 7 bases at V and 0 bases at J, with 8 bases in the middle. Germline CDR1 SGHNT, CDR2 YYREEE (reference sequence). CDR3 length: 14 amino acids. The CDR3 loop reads CASENSSGANVLTF. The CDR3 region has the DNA TGTGCCAGCGAAAACAGCTCTGGGGCCAACGTCCTGACTTTC.

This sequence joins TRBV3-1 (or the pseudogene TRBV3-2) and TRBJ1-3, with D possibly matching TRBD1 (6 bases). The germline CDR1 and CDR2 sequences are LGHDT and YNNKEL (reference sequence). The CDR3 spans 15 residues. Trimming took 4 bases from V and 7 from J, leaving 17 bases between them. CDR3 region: CASSPGTNSGNTIYF. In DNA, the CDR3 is TGTGCCAGCAGCCCCGGGACAAATAGCGGTAACACCATATATTTT.

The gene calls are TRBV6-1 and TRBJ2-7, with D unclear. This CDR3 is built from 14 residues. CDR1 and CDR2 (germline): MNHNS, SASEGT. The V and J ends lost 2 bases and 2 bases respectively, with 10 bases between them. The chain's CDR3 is CASSEMTSAYEQYF. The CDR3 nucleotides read TGTGCCAGCAGTGAAATGACTTCGGCCTACGAGCAGTACTTC.

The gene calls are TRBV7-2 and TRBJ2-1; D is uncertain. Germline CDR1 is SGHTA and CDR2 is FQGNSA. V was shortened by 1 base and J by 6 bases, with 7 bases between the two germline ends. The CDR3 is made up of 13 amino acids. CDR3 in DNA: TGTGCCAGCAGCTTAGTTTTTCGCAATGAGCAGTTCTTC. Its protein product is CASSLVFRNEQFF.

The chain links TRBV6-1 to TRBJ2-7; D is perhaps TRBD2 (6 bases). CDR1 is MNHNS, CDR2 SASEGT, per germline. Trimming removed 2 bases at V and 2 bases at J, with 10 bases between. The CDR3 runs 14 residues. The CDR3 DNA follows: TGTGCCAGCAGTGAATTGGGGACTGCCTACGAGCAGTACTTC. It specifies CASSELGTAYEQYF.

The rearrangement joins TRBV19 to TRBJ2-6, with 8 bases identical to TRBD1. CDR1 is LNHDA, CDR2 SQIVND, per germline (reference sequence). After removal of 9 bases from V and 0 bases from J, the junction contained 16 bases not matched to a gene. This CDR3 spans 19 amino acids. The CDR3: CASRRDRPSSLSGANVLTF. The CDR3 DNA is TGTGCCAGCAGACGGGACAGGCCGTCTTCACTCTCTGGGGCCAACGTCCTGACTTTC.

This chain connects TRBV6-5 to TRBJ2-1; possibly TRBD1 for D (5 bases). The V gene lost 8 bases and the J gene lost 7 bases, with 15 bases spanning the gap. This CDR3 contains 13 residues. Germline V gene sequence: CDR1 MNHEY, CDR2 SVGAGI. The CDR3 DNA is TGTGCCAGCGGGCAGGGTCGGTGGAATGAGCAGTTCTTC. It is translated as CASGQGRWNEQFF.

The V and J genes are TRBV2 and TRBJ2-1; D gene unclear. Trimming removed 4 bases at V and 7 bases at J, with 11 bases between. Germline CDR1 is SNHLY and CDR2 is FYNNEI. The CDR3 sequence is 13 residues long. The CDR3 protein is CASSGWLGNEQFF. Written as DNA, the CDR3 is TGTGCCAGCAGTGGGTGGCTAGGGAATGAGCAGTTCTTC.

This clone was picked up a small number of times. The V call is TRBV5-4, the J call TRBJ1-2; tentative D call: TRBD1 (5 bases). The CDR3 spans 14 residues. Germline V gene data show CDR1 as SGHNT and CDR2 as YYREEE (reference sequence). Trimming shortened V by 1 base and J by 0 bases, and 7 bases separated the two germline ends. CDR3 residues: CASSLRGSNYGYTF. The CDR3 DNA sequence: TGTGCCAGCAGCTTGCGGGGGTCTAACTATGGCTACACCTTC.

The CDR3 sequence is CASSVRDRGYGYTF. As DNA, the CDR3 is TGTGCCAGCAGCGTCCGGGACAGGGGCTATGGCTACACCTTC. The chain couples TRBV9 to TRBJ1-2, with 10 bases that match TRBD1. Germline loops: CDR1 SGDLS, CDR2 YYNGEE. The CDR3 has 14 amino acids. V was clipped by 2 bases and J by 4 bases; unmatched bases: 2.

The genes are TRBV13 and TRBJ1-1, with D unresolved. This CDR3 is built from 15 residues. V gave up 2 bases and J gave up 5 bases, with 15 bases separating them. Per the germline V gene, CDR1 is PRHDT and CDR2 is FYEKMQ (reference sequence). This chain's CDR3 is CASSLMQARGTEAFF. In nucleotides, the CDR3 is TGTGCCAGCAGCTTAATGCAGGCCCGAGGTACTGAAGCTTTCTTT.

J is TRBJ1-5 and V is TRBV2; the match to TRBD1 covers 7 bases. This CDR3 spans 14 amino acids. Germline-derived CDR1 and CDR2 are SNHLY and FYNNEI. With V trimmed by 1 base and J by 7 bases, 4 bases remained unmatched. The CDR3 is CASSEGQGEQPQHF. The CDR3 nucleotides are TGTGCCAGCAGTGAAGGGCAGGGGGAGCAGCCCCAGCATTTT.

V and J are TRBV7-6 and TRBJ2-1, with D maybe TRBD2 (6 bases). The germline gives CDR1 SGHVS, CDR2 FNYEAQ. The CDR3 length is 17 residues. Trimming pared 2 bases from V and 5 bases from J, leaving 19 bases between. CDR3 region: CASSLYPSEIKNNEQFF. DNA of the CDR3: TGTGCCAGCAGCTTATATCCTAGCGAGATAAAAAACAATGAGCAGTTCTTC.

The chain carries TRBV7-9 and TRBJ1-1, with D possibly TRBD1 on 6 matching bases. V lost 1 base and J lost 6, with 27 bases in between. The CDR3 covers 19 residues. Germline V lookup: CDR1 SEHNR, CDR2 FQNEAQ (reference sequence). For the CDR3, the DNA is TGTGCCAGCAGCTTAGTATTGTTTGGGGGGCACAATCGGTACGCTGAAGCTTTCTTT. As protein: CASSLVLFGGHNRYAEAFF. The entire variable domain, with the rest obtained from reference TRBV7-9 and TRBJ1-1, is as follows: DTGVSQNPRHKITKRGQNVTFRCDPISEHNRLYWYRQTLGQGPEFLTYFQNEAQLEKSRLLSDRFSAERPKGSFSTLEIQRTEQGDSAMYLCASSLVLFGGHNRYAEAFFGQGTRLTVV.

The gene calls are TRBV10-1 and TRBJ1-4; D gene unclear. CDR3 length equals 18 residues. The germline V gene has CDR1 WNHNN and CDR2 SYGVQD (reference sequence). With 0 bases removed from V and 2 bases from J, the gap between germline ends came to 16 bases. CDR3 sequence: CASSESTNLAATNEKLFF. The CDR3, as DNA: TGCGCCAGCAGTGAGTCGACAAACCTCGCGGCGACTAATGAAAAACTGTTTTTT.

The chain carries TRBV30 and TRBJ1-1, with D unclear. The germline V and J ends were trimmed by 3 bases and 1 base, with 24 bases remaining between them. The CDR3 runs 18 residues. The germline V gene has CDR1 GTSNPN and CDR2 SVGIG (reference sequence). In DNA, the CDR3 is TGTGCCTGGAGCGCTCCCGGAAAGGTGGCAGGCCAGAACACTGAAGCTTTCTTT. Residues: CAWSAPGKVAGQNTEAFF. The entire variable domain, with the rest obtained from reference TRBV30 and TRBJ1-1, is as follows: SQTIHQWPATLVQPVGSPLSLECTVEGTSNPNLYWYRQAAGRGLQLLFYSVGIGQISSEVPQNLSASRPQDRQFILSSKKLLLSDSGFYLCAWSAPGKVAGQNTEAFFGQGTRLTVV.

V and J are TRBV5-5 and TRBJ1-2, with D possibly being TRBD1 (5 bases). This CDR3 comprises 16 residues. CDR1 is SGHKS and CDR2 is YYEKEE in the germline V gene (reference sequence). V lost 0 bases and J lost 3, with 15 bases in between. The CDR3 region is CASSLVVGGRDYGYTF. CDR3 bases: TGTGCCAGCAGCTTGGTCGTTGGGGGTCGGGACTATGGCTACACCTTC.